This T cell receptor beta chain was captured in a study of T cell changes during pregnancy in multiple sclerosis. Assay: immunoSEQ multiplex PCR; the TCRdb copy retains only in-frame clones and omits some. The data show 15,000 to 20,000 clones, around 87% seen once. V trimming: 6 bases; J trimming: 0 bases; junction bases outside the gene matches: 6. Per germline, CDR1 SNHLY and CDR2 FYNNEI. The CDR3 totals 15 residues. This sequence was found in a female donor in good health, enrolled as a control in a pregnancy study. Material: CD8+ T cells from peripheral blood mononuclear cells, obtained in the third trimester of pregnancy. This rearrangement joins TRBV2 to TRBJ2-3; TRBD1 matches 7 bases. In nucleotides, the CDR3 is TGTGCCAGCAGCCATGGGACAGCCAGCACAGATACGCAGTATTTT. It codes for CASSHGTASTDTQYF.